The T cell receptor (beta chain) described here comes from a study of T cell responses to AZD1222 COVID-19 vaccine. Note on this clone: Its antigen is still unknown.

Assay: immunoSEQ multiplex PCR; the TCRdb copy retains only in-frame clones and omits some. Among about 150,000 clones listed, roughly nine tenths were seen once. The study, taken as a whole, reports: The repertoires were collected only after the peak T cell response. Seropositive AZD1222 recipients at baseline numbered only five to seven.

The sequenced sample was peripheral blood, obtained after recovery from COVID-19. This receptor was identified in an adult who had recovered from COVID-19.

The DNA for the CDR3 is TGCGCCAGCAGCTTAGGACAGACCTCAGATACGCAGTATTTT. Amino acid sequence: CASSLGQTSDTQYF. The chain is built from TRBV5-1 and TRBJ2-3; TRBD1 might be the D (6 bases). The V end lost 2 bases, the J end lost 4 bases, and 11 bases lay between the germline ends. The length of the CDR3 is 14 residues. CDR1 and CDR2 from the germline V gene are SGHRS and YFSETQ.